This T cell receptor beta chain derives from a study of shared clonotypes between healthy human individuals. Study context: Donors, aged 18 to 49, were two women and a few men.

Donors had no recently reported acute infections or vaccinations and were HIV-negative. The V gene's germline CDR1 is SNHLY and CDR2 FYNNEI. Trimming removed 8 bases from V and 0 bases from J, with 11 bases in between. CDR3 length equals 14 residues. Assay used: immunoSEQ multiplex PCR; TCRdb lists only in-frame clones, some missing. The sample holds about 1.5 million clones, under 99% seen once. The clonotype was recovered from a man aged 25 to 40 in good health. The chain combines TRBV2 with TRBJ1-5; D is possibly TRBD1 (6 bases). Sequenced input: naive CD4+ T cells sorted from blood. The subset here: CD45RA+ positively selected. The chain's CDR3 is CASGRDTSNQPQHF. The CDR3 coding sequence is TGTGCCAGCGGCCGGGACACTAGCAATCAGCCCCAGCATTTT.